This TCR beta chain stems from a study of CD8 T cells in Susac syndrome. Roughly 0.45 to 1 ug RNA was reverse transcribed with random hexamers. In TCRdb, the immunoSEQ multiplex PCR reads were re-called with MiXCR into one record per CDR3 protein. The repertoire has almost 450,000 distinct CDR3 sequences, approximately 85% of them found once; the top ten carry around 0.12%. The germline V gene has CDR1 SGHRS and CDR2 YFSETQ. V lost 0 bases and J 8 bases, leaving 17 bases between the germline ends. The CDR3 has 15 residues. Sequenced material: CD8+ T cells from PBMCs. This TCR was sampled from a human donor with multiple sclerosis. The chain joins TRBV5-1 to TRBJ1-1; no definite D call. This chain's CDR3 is CASSLARTKTREAFF. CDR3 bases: TGCGCCAGCAGCTTGGCCCGAACCAAGACGCGGGAAGCTTTCTTT.